This paragraph covers one T cell receptor (beta chain) sequence. Its antigen is currently unknown. Single viable CD3+CD4+CD8-CD45RO+ cells were sorted as the memory CD4+ T cells. The sample comes from a study of memory CD4+ T cells and cytomegalovirus serostatus. This CDR3 has 15 amino acids. J was trimmed by 6 bases and V by 5 bases; bases with no gene match: 8. Germline assignment: CDR1 SGHRS and CDR2 YFSETQ. The study's findings and limits: Median bootstrapped AUC for CMV status was just under 0.97 originally, approximately 0.93 US-trained.

Per the study methods: After removing out-of-frame reads, under 2.5 million distinct TCRbeta sequences remained. The assay was immunoSEQ multiplex PCR, and TCRdb's table has in-frame clones only and misses some. V, J and clone size reflect that table, while D and trimming were determined from the DNA. The sample carries 35,000 to 55,000 clones, roughly 80% recorded once. V and J are TRBV5-1 and TRBJ1-6; 7 positions agree with TRBD1. The specimen was memory CD4+ T cells from blood. The receptor was derived from an adult in good health and CMV-seronegative. The CDR3 coding sequence is TGCGCCAGCAGTGAACAGACAGGGTCTAATTCACCCCTCCACTTT. Translated: CASSEQTGSNSPLHF. Complete variable domain (other parts from reference TRBV5-1 and TRBJ1-6): KAGVTQTPRYLIKTRGQQVTLSCSPISGHRSVSWYQQTPGQGLQFLFEYFSETQRNKGNFPGRFSGRQFSNSRSEMNVSTLELGDSALYLCASSEQTGSNSPLHFGNGTRLTVT.